This TCR beta chain stems from a study of response to subunit inactivated influenza vaccine. TCRdb re-derived calls from the RT-PCR reads in MiXCR, one entry per CDR3 protein. The sample includes under 550,000 distinct CDR3 sequences, approximately 7.7% seen only once; the top ten take around 12%. Whole-study results and caveats: Authors suggested that a seasonal influenza vaccination recruits few new T cells each time.

This clonotype showed up many times. The antigen remains undetermined. V was trimmed by 0 bases and J by 1 base, leaving 9 bases between them. CDR1 is SQVTM, CDR2 ANQGSEA, per germline. The CDR3 runs 14 residues. The chain has TRBV29-1 and TRBJ2-5; no definite D call. This clonotype was sampled from a man aged 45 to 75 who received an inactivated influenza vaccine. The sample in question was PBMCs from blood, obtained less than 30 months after vaccination. Written as DNA, the CDR3 is TGCAGCGTTGAAGATCCTTGGGGCCAAGAGACCCAGTACTTC. Protein product: CSVEDPWGQETQYF.